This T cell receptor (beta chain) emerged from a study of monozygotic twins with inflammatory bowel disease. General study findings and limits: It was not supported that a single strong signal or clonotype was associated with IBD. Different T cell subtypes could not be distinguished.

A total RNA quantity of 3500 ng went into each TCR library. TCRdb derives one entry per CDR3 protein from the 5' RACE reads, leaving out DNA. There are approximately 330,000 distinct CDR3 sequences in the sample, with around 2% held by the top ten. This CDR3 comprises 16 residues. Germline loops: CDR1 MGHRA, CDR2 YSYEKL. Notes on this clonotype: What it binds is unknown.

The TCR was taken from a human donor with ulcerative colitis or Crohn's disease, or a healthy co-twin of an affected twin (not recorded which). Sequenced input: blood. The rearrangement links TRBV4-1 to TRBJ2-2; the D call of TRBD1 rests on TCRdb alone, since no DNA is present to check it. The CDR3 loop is CASSPRQGPNTGELFF.